These 27 T cell receptor beta chains originate from one sample sequenced in a study of beta chain features in type 1 diabetes. Every bit of the isolated RNA underwent reverse transcription, so sequencing read expressed TCRB transcripts. This table comes from immunoSEQ multiplex PCR, and its TCRdb copy is limited to in-frame clones, with some not included. The sample includes roughly 300,000 clones, roughly 8% of them seen just once. Sequencing was performed on central memory CD4+ T cells from blood. These receptors were collected from a woman under 30 in good health.

This clone has ten or more counts. Other DNA sequences in this sample translate to the same CDR3. This chain connects TRBV7-9 to TRBJ1-2; D is undetermined. Germline assignment: CDR1 SEHNR and CDR2 FQNEAQ (reference sequence). The V end lost 2 bases, the J end lost 4 bases, and 8 bases lay between the germline ends. The CDR3 covers 13 residues. DNA for the CDR3: TGTGCCAGCAGCTTATCCCGGCTCTATGGCTACACCTTC. Translation: CASSLSRLYGYTF.

The V gene is TRBV4-2, the J gene TRBJ2-6; perhaps TRBD2 as D (5 bases). This CDR3 is 18 amino acids long. Trimming removed 1 base at V and 0 bases at J, with 13 bases between. Germline CDR1 is LGHNA and CDR2 is YNFKEQ. The CDR3 loop is CASSQVSDLTSGANVLTF. The CDR3 DNA sequence: TGTGCCAGCAGCCAAGTTAGCGACCTGACCTCTGGGGCCAACGTCCTGACTTTC.

This clone has at least ten counts. This chain links TRBV28 with TRBJ2-1; 9 bases are a match to TRBD1. CDR3 size: 15 residues. Germline assignment: CDR1 MDHEN and CDR2 SYDVKM. V lost 6 bases and J lost 6; bases outside the gene matches: 9. DNA of the CDR3: TGTGCCAGCAGCGACTACGGGACAGGGTTCAATGAGCAGTTCTTC. Encoded protein: CASSDYGTGFNEQFF.

The sample holds a few counts of this clone. The rearrangement joins TRBV18 to TRBJ2-1; tentatively, D is TRBD1 (6 bases). V shed 5 bases and J shed 5 bases, with 13 bases lying between them. The length of the CDR3 is 14 residues. CDR1 is KGHSH and CDR2 is LQKENI in the germline V gene. This chain's CDR3 is CASSSQGADNEQFF. The DNA of the CDR3 is TGTGCCAGCTCATCACAGGGAGCGGACAATGAGCAGTTCTTC.

This clone was recorded at least ten times. The V call is TRBV5-6, the J call TRBJ2-3; no firm D call. From germline, CDR1 is SGHDT and CDR2 YYEEEE. CDR3 length equals 15 residues. The V end was cut by 4 bases, the J end by 2 bases, with 14 bases between. This chain's CDR3 is CASSRVAGHTDTQYF. The CDR3 DNA sequence: TGTGCCAGCAGCCGCGTCGCAGGTCACACAGATACGCAGTATTTT.

This clone has a handful of counts. The V call is TRBV4-2, the J call TRBJ2-7, with D possibly being TRBD1 (6 bases). CDR1 and CDR2 (germline): LGHNA, YNFKEQ. The CDR3 contains 16 residues. V shed 2 bases and J shed 4 bases, with 18 bases lying between them. In DNA form, the CDR3 reads TGTGCCAGCAGCCAAAATCCTACGGGACACGGTTACGAGCAGTACTTC. It specifies CASSQNPTGHGYEQYF.

This clone was seen a handful of times. V gene TRBV5-4 combines with J gene TRBJ2-1, with 14 positions matching TRBD2. V lost 4 bases, J lost 4 bases, and 4 bases stayed unmatched. Germline V lookup: CDR1 SGHNT, CDR2 YYREEE (reference sequence). The CDR3 loop spans 16 amino acids. The CDR3 nucleotides read TGTGCCAGCAGCAGGGGACTAGCGGGAGATTACAATGAGCAGTTCTTC. Amino acid sequence: CASSRGLAGDYNEQFF.

The sample holds a few counts of this clone. The genes are TRBV21-1 and TRBJ2-3. TRBV21-1 is a pseudogene. CDR3 length equals 15 residues. In DNA, the CDR3 is TGTGCCAGCAGCATTGTTCAATGGGGCACAGATACGCAGTATTTT. This translates into CASSIVQWGTDTQYF.

This clone has only a few counts. At the DNA level, this CDR3 is encoded by other sequences in the same sample as well. The chain uses TRBV27 and TRBJ2-6; no reliable D call. The germline V gene has CDR1 MNHEY and CDR2 SMNVEV (reference sequence). CDR3 length equals 16 residues. Trimming removed 2 bases from V and 1 base from J, with 9 bases in between. The CDR3 is CASSLGRRSGANVLTF. In nucleotides, the CDR3 is TGTGCCAGCAGTTTAGGGCGAAGGTCTGGGGCCAACGTCCTGACTTTC.

The chain carries TRBV28 and TRBJ2-7; D is ambiguous. The CDR3 loop spans 14 amino acids. Germline CDR1 MDHEN, CDR2 SYDVKM. Trimming took 4 bases from V and 3 from J, leaving 13 bases between them. The CDR3 here is CASSSGSSNYEQYF. As DNA, the CDR3 is TGTGCCAGCAGTTCTGGTTCATCCAACTACGAGCAGTACTTC.

This clone was seen only a few times. The chain employs TRBV7-9 and TRBJ2-1; D gene unclear. Germline lookup yields CDR1 SEHNR and CDR2 FQNEAQ (reference sequence). Trimming removed 0 bases at V and 4 bases at J, with 16 bases between. The CDR3 length is 17 residues. The CDR3 spells CASSLALGGSVYNEQFF. The DNA for the CDR3 is TGTGCCAGCAGCTTAGCCCTGGGCGGCTCCGTTTACAATGAGCAGTTCTTC.

This chain uses TRBV23-1 with TRBJ2-7, with 10 bases matching TRBD2. TRBV23-1 is classed as an ORF, of uncertain function. This CDR3 comprises 13 residues. V was pared by 6 bases and J by 3 bases, with 2 bases of the junction left unmatched. For the CDR3, the DNA is TGCGCCAGCAGAGGACTAGCGGTCTACGAGCAGTACTTC. Translation: CASRGLAVYEQYF.

The sample holds a few counts of this clone. The rearrangement links TRBV28 to TRBJ2-7; D gene ambiguous. The CDR3 covers 12 residues. Germline assignment: CDR1 MDHEN and CDR2 SYDVKM. The CDR3: CASAGTTYEQYF. CDR3 coding DNA: TGTGCTTCTGCTGGAACGACCTACGAGCAGTACTTC.

This clone was detected many times. This chain uses TRBV6-5 with TRBJ2-3; no reliable D call. Germline CDR1 reads MNHEY; CDR2 reads SVGAGI. V was clipped by 4 bases and J by 0 bases, with 14 bases between them. The CDR3 runs to 16 residues. The CDR3 region is CASSSRGPLSTDTQYF. CDR3 DNA: TGTGCCAGCAGTTCGCGCGGCCCTCTGAGCACAGATACGCAGTATTTT.

The V gene is TRBV23-1, the J gene TRBJ2-7; the D call may be TRBD1 or TRBD2 (5 bases each). TRBV23-1 is known as an ORF, though its function is uncertain. The CDR3 loop spans 17 amino acids. V was clipped by 7 bases and J by 2 bases, with 24 bases between them. The CDR3 DNA sequence: TGCGCCAGCACTATTCACCGGGACGAAACTCAACCCTACGAGCAGTACTTC. As protein: CASTIHRDETQPYEQYF.

For the CDR3, the DNA is TGTGCCAGCAGTTCCGTCGACAGCCGTTACAATGAGCAGTTCTTC. As protein: CASSSVDSRYNEQFF. V is TRBV27 and J is TRBJ2-1; weak D call: TRBD1 (5 bases). Trimming stripped 4 bases from V and 4 bases from J, with 14 bases between. The CDR3 has 15 amino acids. Germline V gene lookup returns CDR1 MNHEY and CDR2 SMNVEV (reference sequence).

There are many counts of this clone. Distinct nucleotide sequences in the sample also encode this CDR3. The rearrangement uses TRBV7-9 and TRBJ2-1, with a tentative D call TRBD1 (6 bases). From germline, CDR1 is SEHNR and CDR2 FQNEAQ (reference sequence). Deletions cut 2 bases from V and 1 base from J, with 9 bases between. The CDR3 loop spans 15 amino acids. CDR3 sequence reads: CASSLSGVSYNEQFF. CDR3 in DNA: TGTGCCAGCAGCTTATCAGGGGTATCCTACAATGAGCAGTTCTTC. Based on the CDR3 plus reference TRBV7-9 and TRBJ2-1, the full variable domain is DTGVSQNPRHKITKRGQNVTFRCDPISEHNRLYWYRQTLGQGPEFLTYFQNEAQLEKSRLLSDRFSAERPKGSFSTLEIQRTEQGDSAMYLCASSLSGVSYNEQFFGPGTRLTVL.

The chain recombines TRBV7-8 with TRBJ1-3; D is unresolved. CDR1 is SGHVS and CDR2 is FQNEAQ in the germline V gene. The CDR3 has 13 amino acids. Trimming removed 8 bases at V and 0 bases at J, with 8 bases between. CDR3 residues: CASGVSSGNTIYF. The CDR3 nucleotides read TGTGCCAGCGGTGTGAGCTCTGGAAACACCATATATTTT.

The V call is TRBV5-1, the J call TRBJ2-2, with D hard to call. The germline V gene encodes CDR1 SGHRS and CDR2 YFSETQ. Trimming cost V 5 bases and J 2 bases, with 10 bases left between them. This CDR3 comprises 14 residues. The CDR3 loop reads CASRNVPNTGELFF. The CDR3 DNA follows: TGCGCCAGCAGAAACGTCCCAAACACCGGGGAGCTGTTTTTT.

This clone was counted between two and nine times. The V gene is TRBV4-2, the J gene TRBJ2-7, with D uncertain. V was shortened by 0 bases and J by 0 bases, with 3 bases between the two germline ends. The CDR3 length is 13 residues. Per the germline V gene, CDR1 is LGHNA and CDR2 is YNFKEQ. In nucleotides, the CDR3 is TGTGCCAGCAGCCAAGATGACTCCTACGAGCAGTACTTC. Its translation is CASSQDDSYEQYF.

The chain links TRBV29-1 to TRBJ2-3; D gene uncertain. V was shortened by 5 bases and J by 1 base, with 10 bases between the two germline ends. Looked up from germline, CDR1 is SQVTM and CDR2 is ANQGSEA. The CDR3 sequence is 13 residues long. CDR3 loop: CSVSGAGTDTQYF. The CDR3 coding sequence is TGCAGCGTTTCTGGCGCCGGCACAGATACGCAGTATTTT.

The chain recombines TRBV25-1 with TRBJ2-5; tentative D call: TRBD1 (6 bases). The CDR3 runs to 15 residues. Trimming took off 3 bases at V and 2 bases at J, with 13 bases between the two ends. Germline values: CDR1 MGHDK, CDR2 SYGVNS. The CDR3 region is CASSESRGPQETQYF. For the CDR3, the DNA is TGTGCCAGCAGTGAGTCCAGGGGCCCACAAGAGACCCAGTACTTC.

This clone was found a few times. The chain joins TRBV9 to TRBJ1-2; the match to TRBD1 covers 8 bases. Germline trimming cut 4 bases from V and 6 bases from J; bases unmatched to any gene: 8. Germline V gene data show CDR1 as SGDLS and CDR2 as YYNGEE. The CDR3 loop spans 14 amino acids. For the CDR3, the DNA is TGTGCCAGCAGCAAACGACAGGGGTCCGATGGCTACACCTTC. Its translation is CASSKRQGSDGYTF.

This clone was seen more than once but under ten times. The rearrangement joins TRBV25-1 to TRBJ2-7; the match to TRBD2 covers 9 bases. Germline-derived CDR1 and CDR2 are MGHDK and SYGVNS. The V gene end was trimmed by 3 bases and the J gene end by 3 bases; junction bases not matched to a gene: 6. The CDR3 extends over 15 amino acids. The CDR3 DNA sequence: TGTGCCAGCAGTGAGTGGGGACTAGCAGGCTACGAGCAGTACTTC. Its protein product is CASSEWGLAGYEQYF.

This clone showed up just a few times. The CDR3 protein is CASSQRQGWGYTF. The CDR3 DNA follows: TGTGCCAGCAGTCAACGTCAGGGGTGGGGCTACACCTTC. The chain carries TRBV7-3 and TRBJ1-2, with a tentative D call TRBD1 (6 bases). The CDR3 length is 13 residues. Looked up from germline, CDR1 is SGHTA and CDR2 is FQGTGA. Between the trimmed V and J ends, which lost 6 bases and 8 bases, there was a span of 16 bases. Supplemented by reference TRBV7-3 and TRBJ1-2, the full variable domain reads GAGVSQTPSNKVTEKGKYVELRCDPISGHTALYWYRQSLGQGPEFLIYFQGTGAADDSGLPNDRFFAVRPEGSVSTLKIQRTERGDSAVYLCASSQRQGWGYTFGSGTRLTVV.

The V call is TRBV7-2, the J call TRBJ2-1; 7 bases match TRBD1. V lost 5 bases to trimming and J lost 1 base; unmatched junction nucleotides: 8. The CDR3 totals 16 residues. From germline, CDR1 is SGHTA and CDR2 FQGNSA. The CDR3 sequence is CASSHRGTGSYNEQFF. As DNA, the CDR3 is TGTGCCAGCAGCCACAGGGGTACGGGATCCTACAATGAGCAGTTCTTC.

In its sample, this clone was seen many times. The identical CDR3 is also encoded by other nucleotide sequences in the sample. The DNA for the CDR3 is TGTGCCAGCAGCTTAATATCGGGGAAAGATACGCAGTATTTT. Amino acid sequence: CASSLISGKDTQYF. This chain links TRBV7-9 with TRBJ2-3; maybe TRBD2 (5 bases). The V and J ends lost 2 bases and 5 bases respectively, with 11 bases between them. This CDR3 has 14 amino acids. Per the germline V gene, CDR1 is SEHNR and CDR2 is FQNEAQ (reference sequence).